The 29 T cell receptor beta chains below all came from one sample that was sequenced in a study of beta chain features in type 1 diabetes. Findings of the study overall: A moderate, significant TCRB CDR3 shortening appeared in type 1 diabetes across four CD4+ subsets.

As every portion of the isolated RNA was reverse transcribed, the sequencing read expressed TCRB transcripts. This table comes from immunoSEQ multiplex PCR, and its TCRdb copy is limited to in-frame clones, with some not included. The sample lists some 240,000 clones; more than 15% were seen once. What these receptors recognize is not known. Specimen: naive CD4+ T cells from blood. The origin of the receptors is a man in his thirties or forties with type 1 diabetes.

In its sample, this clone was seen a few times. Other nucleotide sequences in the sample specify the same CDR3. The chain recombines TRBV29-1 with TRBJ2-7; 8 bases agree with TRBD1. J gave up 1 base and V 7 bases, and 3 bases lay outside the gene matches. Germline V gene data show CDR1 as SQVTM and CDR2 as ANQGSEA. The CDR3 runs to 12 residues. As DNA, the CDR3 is TGCAGCGCCGGACAGGGATCCTACGAGCAGTACTTC. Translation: CSAGQGSYEQYF.

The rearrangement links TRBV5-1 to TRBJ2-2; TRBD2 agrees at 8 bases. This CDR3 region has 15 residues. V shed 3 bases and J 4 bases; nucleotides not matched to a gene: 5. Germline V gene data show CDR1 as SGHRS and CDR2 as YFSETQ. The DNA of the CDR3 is TGCGCCAGCAGCTCATCTAGCGGGCTCACCGGGGAGCTGTTTTTT. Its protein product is CASSSSSGLTGELFF.

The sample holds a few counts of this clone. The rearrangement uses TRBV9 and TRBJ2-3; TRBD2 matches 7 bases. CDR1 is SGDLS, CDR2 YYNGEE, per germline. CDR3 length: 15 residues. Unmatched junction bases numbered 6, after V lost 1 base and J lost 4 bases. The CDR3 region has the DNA TGTGCCAGCAGCGTACGAGCTAGCGGCGCAGATACGCAGTATTTT. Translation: CASSVRASGADTQYF.

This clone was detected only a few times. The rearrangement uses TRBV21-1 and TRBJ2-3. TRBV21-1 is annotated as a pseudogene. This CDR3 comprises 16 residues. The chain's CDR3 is CASSKEREGRTDTQYF. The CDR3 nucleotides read TGTGCCAGCAGCAAAGAGAGAGAGGGGCGCACAGATACGCAGTATTTT.

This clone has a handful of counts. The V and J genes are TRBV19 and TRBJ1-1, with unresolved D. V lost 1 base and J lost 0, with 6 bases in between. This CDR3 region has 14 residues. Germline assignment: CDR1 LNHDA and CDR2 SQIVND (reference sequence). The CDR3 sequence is CASSIGWLNTEAFF. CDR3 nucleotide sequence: TGTGCCAGTAGTATAGGATGGCTGAACACTGAAGCTTTCTTT.

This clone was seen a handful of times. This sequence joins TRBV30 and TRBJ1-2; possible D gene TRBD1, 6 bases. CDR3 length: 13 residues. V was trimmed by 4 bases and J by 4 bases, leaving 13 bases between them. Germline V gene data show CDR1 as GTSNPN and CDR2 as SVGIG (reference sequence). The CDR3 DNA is TGTGCCTGGACCTACAGGGAGGTCTATGGCTACACCTTC. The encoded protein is CAWTYREVYGYTF.

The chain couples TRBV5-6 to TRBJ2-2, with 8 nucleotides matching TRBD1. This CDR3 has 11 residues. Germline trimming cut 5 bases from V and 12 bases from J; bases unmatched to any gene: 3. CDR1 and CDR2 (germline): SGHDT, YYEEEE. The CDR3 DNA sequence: TGTGCCAGCAGTCGGACAGGGAAGCTGTTTTTT. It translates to CASSRTGKLFF.

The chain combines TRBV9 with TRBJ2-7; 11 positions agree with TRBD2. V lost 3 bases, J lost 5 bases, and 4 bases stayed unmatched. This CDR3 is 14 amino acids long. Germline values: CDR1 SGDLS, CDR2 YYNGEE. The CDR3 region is CASSDSGRADEQYF. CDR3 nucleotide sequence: TGTGCCAGCAGCGATAGCGGGAGGGCGGACGAGCAGTACTTC.

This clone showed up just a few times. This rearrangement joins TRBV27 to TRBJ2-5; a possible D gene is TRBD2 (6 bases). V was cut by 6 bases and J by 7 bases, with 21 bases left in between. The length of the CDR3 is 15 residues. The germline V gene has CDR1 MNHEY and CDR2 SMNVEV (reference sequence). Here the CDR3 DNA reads TGTGCCAGCAGCCGCGCGGGGACCCTCCGGGGGACCCAGTACTTC. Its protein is CASSRAGTLRGTQYF.

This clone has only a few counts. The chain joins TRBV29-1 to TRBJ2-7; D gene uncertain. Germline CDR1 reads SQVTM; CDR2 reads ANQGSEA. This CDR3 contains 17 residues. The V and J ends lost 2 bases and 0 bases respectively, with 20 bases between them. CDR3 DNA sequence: TGCAGCGTTGAACTTACGCGTTTGAATCACGACTCCTACGAGCAGTACTTC. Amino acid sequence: CSVELTRLNHDSYEQYF.

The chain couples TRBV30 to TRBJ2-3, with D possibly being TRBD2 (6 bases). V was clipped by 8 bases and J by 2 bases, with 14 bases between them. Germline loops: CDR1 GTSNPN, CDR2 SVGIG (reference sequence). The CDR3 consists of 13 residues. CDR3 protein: CAQEAGSTDTQYF. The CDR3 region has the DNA TGTGCCCAGGAGGCGGGATCCACAGATACGCAGTATTTT.

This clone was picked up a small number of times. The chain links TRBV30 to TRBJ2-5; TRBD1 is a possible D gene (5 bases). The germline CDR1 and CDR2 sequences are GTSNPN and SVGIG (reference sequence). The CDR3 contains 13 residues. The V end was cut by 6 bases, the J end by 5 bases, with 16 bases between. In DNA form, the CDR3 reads TGTGCCTGTACTAAGGGGTTTTGGGAGACCCAGTACTTC. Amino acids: CACTKGFWETQYF.

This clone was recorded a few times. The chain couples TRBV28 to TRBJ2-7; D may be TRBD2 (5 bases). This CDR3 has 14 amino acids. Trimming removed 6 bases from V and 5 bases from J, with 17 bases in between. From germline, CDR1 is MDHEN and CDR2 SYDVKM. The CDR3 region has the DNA TGTGCCAGCAGCGGGGTTCCGAAAGTTCACGAGCAGTACTTC. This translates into CASSGVPKVHEQYF. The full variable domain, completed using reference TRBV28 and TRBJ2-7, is DVKVTQSSRYLVKRTGEKVFLECVQDMDHENMFWYRQDPGLGLRLIYFSYDVKMKEKGDIPEGYSVSREKKERFSLILESASTNQTSMYLCASSGVPKVHEQYFGPGTRLTVT.

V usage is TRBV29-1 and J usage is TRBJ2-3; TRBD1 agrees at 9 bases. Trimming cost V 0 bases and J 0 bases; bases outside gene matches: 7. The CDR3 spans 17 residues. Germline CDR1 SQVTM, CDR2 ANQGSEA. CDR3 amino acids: CSVEDPLTGGSTDTQYF. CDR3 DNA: TGCAGCGTTGAAGATCCACTGACAGGGGGTAGCACAGATACGCAGTATTTT.

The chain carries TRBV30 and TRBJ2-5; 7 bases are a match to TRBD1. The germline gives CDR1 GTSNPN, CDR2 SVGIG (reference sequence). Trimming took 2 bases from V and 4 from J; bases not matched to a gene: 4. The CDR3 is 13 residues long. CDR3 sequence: CAWSTQGPETQYF. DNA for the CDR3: TGTGCCTGGAGTACACAGGGGCCAGAGACCCAGTACTTC.

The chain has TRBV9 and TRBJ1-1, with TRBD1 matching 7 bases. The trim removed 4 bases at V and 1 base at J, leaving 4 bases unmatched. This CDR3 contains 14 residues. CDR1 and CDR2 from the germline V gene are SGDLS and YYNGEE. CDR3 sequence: CASSPGQTNTEAFF. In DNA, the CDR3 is TGTGCCAGCAGCCCGGGACAGACGAACACTGAAGCTTTCTTT.

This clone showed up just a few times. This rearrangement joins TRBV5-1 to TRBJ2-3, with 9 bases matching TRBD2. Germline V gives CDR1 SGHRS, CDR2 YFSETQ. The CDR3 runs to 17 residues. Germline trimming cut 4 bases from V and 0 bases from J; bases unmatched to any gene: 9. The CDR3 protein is CASSLARLAASTDTQYF. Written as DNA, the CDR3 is TGCGCCAGCAGCCTCGCCCGACTAGCGGCTAGCACAGATACGCAGTATTTT.

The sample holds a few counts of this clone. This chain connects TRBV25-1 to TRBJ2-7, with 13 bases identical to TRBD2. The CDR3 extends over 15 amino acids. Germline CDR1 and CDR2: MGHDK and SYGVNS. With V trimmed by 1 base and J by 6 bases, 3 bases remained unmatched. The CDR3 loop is CASSEWTSGSVEQYF. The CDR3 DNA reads TGTGCCAGCAGTGAATGGACTAGCGGGAGTGTCGAGCAGTACTTC.

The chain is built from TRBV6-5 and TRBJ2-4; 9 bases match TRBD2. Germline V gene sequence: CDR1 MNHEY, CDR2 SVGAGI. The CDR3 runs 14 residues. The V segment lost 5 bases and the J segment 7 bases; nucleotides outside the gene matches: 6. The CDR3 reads CASSRGRAINIQYF. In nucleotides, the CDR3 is TGTGCCAGCAGTCGCGGGAGGGCCATTAACATTCAGTACTTC.

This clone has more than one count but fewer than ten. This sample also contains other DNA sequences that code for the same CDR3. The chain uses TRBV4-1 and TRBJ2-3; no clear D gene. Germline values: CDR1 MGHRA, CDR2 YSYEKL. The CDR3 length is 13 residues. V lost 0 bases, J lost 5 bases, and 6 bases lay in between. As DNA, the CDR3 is TGCGCCAGCAGCCAAGAGGGTGGAGATACGCAGTATTTT. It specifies CASSQEGGDTQYF.

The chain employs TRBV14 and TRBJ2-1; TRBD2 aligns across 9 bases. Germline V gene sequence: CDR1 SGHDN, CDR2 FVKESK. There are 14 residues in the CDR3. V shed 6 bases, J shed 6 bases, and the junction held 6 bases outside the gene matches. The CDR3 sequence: CASRRSGSGNEQFF. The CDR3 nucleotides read TGTGCCAGCAGACGTAGCGGGAGCGGCAATGAGCAGTTCTTC.

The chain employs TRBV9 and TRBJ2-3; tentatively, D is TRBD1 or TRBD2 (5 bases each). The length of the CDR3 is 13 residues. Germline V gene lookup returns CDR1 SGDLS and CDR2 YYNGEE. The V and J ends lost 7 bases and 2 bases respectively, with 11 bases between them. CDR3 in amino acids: CASGAGTTDTQYF. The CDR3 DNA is TGTGCCAGCGGCGCAGGGACCACAGATACGCAGTATTTT.

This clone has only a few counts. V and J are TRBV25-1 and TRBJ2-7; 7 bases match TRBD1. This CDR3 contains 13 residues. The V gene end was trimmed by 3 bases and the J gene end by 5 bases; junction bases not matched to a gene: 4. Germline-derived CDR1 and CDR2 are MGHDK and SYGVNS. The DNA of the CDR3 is TGTGCCAGCAGTGAGACAGGGTACAACGAGCAGTACTTC. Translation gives CASSETGYNEQYF.

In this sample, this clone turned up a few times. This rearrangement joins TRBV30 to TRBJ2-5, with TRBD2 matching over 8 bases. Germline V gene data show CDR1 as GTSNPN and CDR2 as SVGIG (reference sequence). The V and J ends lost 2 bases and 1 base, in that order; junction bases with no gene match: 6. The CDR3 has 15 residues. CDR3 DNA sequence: TGTGCCTGGAGTCCCGGGAGGGTCGGCCAAGAGACCCAGTACTTC. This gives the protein CAWSPGRVGQETQYF. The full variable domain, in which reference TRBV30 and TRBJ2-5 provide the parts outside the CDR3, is SQTIHQWPATLVQPVGSPLSLECTVEGTSNPNLYWYRQAAGRGLQLLFYSVGIGQISSEVPQNLSASRPQDRQFILSSKKLLLSDSGFYLCAWSPGRVGQETQYFGPGTRLLVL.

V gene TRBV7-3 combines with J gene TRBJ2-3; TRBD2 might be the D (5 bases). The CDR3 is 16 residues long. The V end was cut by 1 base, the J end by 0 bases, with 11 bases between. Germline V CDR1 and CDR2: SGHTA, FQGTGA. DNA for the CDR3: TGTGCCAGCAGCTTAAATAGAGCGGTTAGCACAGATACGCAGTATTTT. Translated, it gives CASSLNRAVSTDTQYF.

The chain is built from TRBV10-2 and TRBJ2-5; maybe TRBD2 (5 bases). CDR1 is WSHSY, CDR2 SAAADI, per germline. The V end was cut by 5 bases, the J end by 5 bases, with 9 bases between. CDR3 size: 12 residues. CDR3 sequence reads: CASSSLVETQYF. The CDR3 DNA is TGCGCCAGCAGTTCACTAGTGGAGACCCAGTACTTC.

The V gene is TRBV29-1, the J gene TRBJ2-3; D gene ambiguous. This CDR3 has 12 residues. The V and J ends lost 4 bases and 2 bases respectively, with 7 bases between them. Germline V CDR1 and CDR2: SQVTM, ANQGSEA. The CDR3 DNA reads TGCAGCGTTGGTACCACCACAGATACGCAGTATTTT. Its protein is CSVGTTTDTQYF.

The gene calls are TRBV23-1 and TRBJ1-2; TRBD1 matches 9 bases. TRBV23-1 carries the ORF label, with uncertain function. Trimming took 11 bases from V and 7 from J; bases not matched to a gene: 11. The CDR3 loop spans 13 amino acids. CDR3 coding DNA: TGCGCCTCCCCCGAACAGGGGGCAGGTGGCTACACCTTC. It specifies CASPEQGAGGYTF.

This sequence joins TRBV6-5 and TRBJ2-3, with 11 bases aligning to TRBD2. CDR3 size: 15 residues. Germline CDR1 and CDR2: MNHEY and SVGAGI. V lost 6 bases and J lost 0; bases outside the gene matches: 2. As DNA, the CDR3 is TGTGCCAGCAGCTGGACTAGCGGGAGCACAGATACGCAGTATTTT. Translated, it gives CASSWTSGSTDTQYF.